Presented here are 20 T cell receptor beta chains from one specimen sequenced in a study of blood T cell repertoires in COVID-19. Profiled with immunoSEQ multiplex PCR; TCRdb holds only in-frame clones, not every one. The table includes around 160,000 clones, approximately 90% detected once. Specimen: PBMCs or T cells enriched from blood (not recorded which). These receptors came from a woman in her 40s who had been exposed to COVID-19.

The chain has TRBV18 and TRBJ2-1, with D possibly matching TRBD2 (6 bases). The CDR3 spans 18 residues. The V gene's germline CDR1 is KGHSH and CDR2 LQKENI. V was trimmed by 1 base and J by 0 bases, leaving 16 bases between them. Written as DNA, the CDR3 is TGTGCCAGCTCACCACGGGTGGGAGGTACCAACTCCTACAATGAGCAGTTCTTC. Its translation is CASSPRVGGTNSYNEQFF.

The chain is built from TRBV2 and TRBJ1-2; 8 bases align to TRBD1. Germline CDR1 SNHLY, CDR2 FYNNEI. The length of the CDR3 is 11 residues. The V gene end was trimmed by 6 bases and the J gene end by 14 bases; junction bases not matched to a gene: 8. The CDR3 loop is CASRSDRGGTF. In nucleotides, the CDR3 is TGTGCCAGCAGATCTGACAGGGGCGGAACCTTC.

The genes are TRBV10-2 and TRBJ2-1, with 11 nucleotides matching TRBD1. V was pared by 8 bases and J by 5 bases, with 29 bases of the junction left unmatched. The CDR3 length is 22 residues. Germline-derived CDR1 and CDR2 are WSHSY and SAAADI. The CDR3 coding sequence is TGCGCCAGCGTTACTTCGGGTTCGTTTTGGACAGGGGGCGTCGGCTACAACAATGAGCAGTTCTTC. Translating it yields CASVTSGSFWTGGVGYNNEQFF.

The CDR3 nucleotides read TGTGCCAGCAACGGGAGGCCCTACAATGAGCAGTTCTTC. Translation: CASNGRPYNEQFF. The chain links TRBV6-5 to TRBJ2-1, with 7 bases aligning to TRBD2. The germline V gene has CDR1 MNHEY and CDR2 SVGAGI. V lost 7 bases to trimming and J lost 2 bases; unmatched junction nucleotides: 2. The CDR3 is 13 amino acids.

The chain links TRBV5-1 to TRBJ2-7; the match to TRBD1 covers 9 bases. V lost 6 bases and J lost 3; bases outside the gene matches: 10. The CDR3 extends over 15 amino acids. CDR1 is SGHRS, CDR2 YFSETQ, per germline. Here the CDR3 DNA reads TGCGCCAGCACCCTCTCGACAGGGGGGAACTACGAGCAGTACTTC. Protein: CASTLSTGGNYEQYF.

The chain recombines TRBV4-1 with TRBJ2-2, with TRBD2 as a possible D gene (6 bases). This CDR3 contains 17 residues. Trimming took 1 base from V and 0 from J, leaving 12 bases between them. Germline V lookup: CDR1 MGHRA, CDR2 YSYEKL. The CDR3 protein is CASSQGRVFANTGELFF. In DNA form, the CDR3 reads TGCGCCAGCAGCCAAGGGAGGGTGTTCGCGAACACCGGGGAGCTGTTTTTT.

The V call is TRBV7-2, the J call TRBJ2-1; the D gene is possibly TRBD1 (6 bases). With 0 bases removed from V and 5 bases from J, the gap between germline ends came to 11 bases. In germline, CDR1 is SGHTA, CDR2 FQGNSA. The CDR3 is made up of 15 amino acids. The CDR3 DNA reads as TGTGCCAGCAGCTTAGCTTGGACAGTCCACAATGAGCAGTTCTTC. It yields the protein CASSLAWTVHNEQFF. Full variable domain (outside the CDR3, taken from reference TRBV7-2 and TRBJ2-1): GAGVSQSPSNKVTEKGKDVELRCDPISGHTALYWYRQSLGQGLEFLIYFQGNSAPDKSGLPSDRFSAERTGGSVSTLTIQRTQQEDSAVYLCASSLAWTVHNEQFFGPGTRLTVL.

The rearrangement uses TRBV6-1 and TRBJ1-2, with TRBD1 matching over 9 bases. There are 15 residues in the CDR3. Germline loops: CDR1 MNHNS, CDR2 SASEGT. With V trimmed by 3 bases and J by 4 bases, 6 bases remained unmatched. As DNA, the CDR3 is TGTGCCAGCAGTGATCTACAGGGGGCAGCCTATGGCTACACCTTC. It yields the protein CASSDLQGAAYGYTF.

This clone was counted between two and nine times. The CDR3 nucleotides are TGTGCCGGCTCTCGGGACTTTGGAACTAATGAAAAACTGTTTTTT. Translating gives CAGSRDFGTNEKLFF. The genes are TRBV6-5 and TRBJ1-4; the D gene is possibly TRBD1 (5 bases). Germline loops: CDR1 MNHEY, CDR2 SVGAGI. CDR3 size: 15 residues. Trimming left V 11 bases short and J 1 base short, with 17 bases between.

This clone was counted a single time. This chain joins TRBV5-4 and TRBJ2-2, with 8 bases identical to TRBD2. V was pared by 2 bases and J by 6 bases, with 6 bases of the junction left unmatched. Germline assignment: CDR1 SGHNT and CDR2 YYREEE (reference sequence). The CDR3 runs 15 residues. The CDR3 nucleotides read TGTGCCAGCAGCTTCCGAGCGGGGGCGGCCGGGGAGCTGTTTTTT. Protein product: CASSFRAGAAGELFF.

The chain has TRBV10-1 and TRBJ1-6; D is perhaps TRBD1 (5 bases). The CDR3 is 13 amino acids. Trimming stripped 5 bases from V and 13 bases from J, with 15 bases between. The germline V gene has CDR1 WNHNN and CDR2 SYGVQD (reference sequence). CDR3 DNA: TGCGCCAGCAGTCCAGGGATGATGAGCCCCCTCCACTTT. It encodes CASSPGMMSPLHF.

This clone was counted between two and nine times. This chain joins TRBV25-1 and TRBJ1-2; 7 bases map to TRBD1. CDR3 length: 13 residues. Germline V gene data show CDR1 as MGHDK and CDR2 as SYGVNS. Losses at the gene ends were 4 bases for V and 2 bases for J; bases not matched to a gene: 1. The CDR3 sequence: CASSAQGNYGYTF. The CDR3 DNA sequence: TGTGCCAGCAGTGCACAGGGGAACTATGGCTACACCTTC.

The rearrangement links TRBV7-2 to TRBJ2-7; D is possibly TRBD2 (6 bases). The CDR3 is 15 residues long. CDR1 and CDR2 from the germline V gene are SGHTA and FQGNSA. V lost 4 bases and J lost 2, with 15 bases in between. The CDR3 loop reads CASSSTQRLAYEQYF. The CDR3, as DNA: TGTGCCAGCAGCTCCACCCAGCGACTAGCCTACGAGCAGTACTTC.

The V gene is TRBV24-1, the J gene TRBJ1-1; tentative D call: TRBD1 (5 bases). Trimming took off 12 bases at V and 0 bases at J, with 19 bases between the two ends. The CDR3 is 15 residues long. Germline-derived CDR1 and CDR2 are KGHDR and SFDVKD. CDR3 sequence: CAPRSLDSLNTEAFF. Written as DNA, the CDR3 is TGTGCCCCCCGTTCCCTAGACAGTCTGAACACTGAAGCTTTCTTT.

The chain carries TRBV6-5 and TRBJ2-7, with D unresolved. Germline CDR1 and CDR2: MNHEY and SVGAGI. V was shortened by 0 bases and J by 0 bases, with 9 bases between the two germline ends. The CDR3 runs to 15 residues. This CDR3 reads CASSYSPGTSYEQYF. CDR3 nucleotide sequence: TGTGCCAGCAGTTACTCGCCGGGTACCTCCTACGAGCAGTACTTC.

This clone was picked up a small number of times. This chain uses TRBV5-4 with TRBJ2-5; 8 nucleotides line up with TRBD2. Germline assignment: CDR1 SGHNT and CDR2 YYREEE (reference sequence). V lost 4 bases to trimming and J lost 3 bases; unmatched junction nucleotides: 11. The CDR3 runs 16 residues. CDR3 sequence (DNA): TGTGCCAGCAGCCGGGGGGGCGGACGCCGAAAAGAGACCCAGTACTTC. Amino acids: CASSRGGGRRKETQYF.

The table lists this clone with a few counts. The chain carries TRBV20-1 and TRBJ1-6, with 9 bases matching TRBD1. V lost 3 bases and J lost 0; bases outside the gene matches: 3. Germline V gene sequence: CDR1 DFQATT, CDR2 SNEGSKA (reference sequence). This CDR3 contains 16 residues. CDR3 nucleotides: TGCAGTGCTAGTGGGACAGGGAGCTCCTATAATTCACCCCTCCACTTT. It is translated as CSASGTGSSYNSPLHF.

The chain links TRBV6-5 to TRBJ2-7; TRBD1 might be the D (5 bases). The V gene's germline CDR1 is MNHEY and CDR2 SVGAGI. V lost 7 bases and J lost 2, with 15 bases in between. The CDR3 totals 14 residues. The CDR3 here is CASNSKQAPYEQYF. The CDR3, as DNA: TGTGCCAGCAACTCTAAACAGGCACCCTACGAGCAGTACTTC.

This rearrangement joins TRBV19 to TRBJ2-7; D remains unclear. Germline V gene data show CDR1 as LNHDA and CDR2 as SQIVND (reference sequence). Trimming took off 7 bases at V and 4 bases at J, with 11 bases between the two ends. CDR3 length: 12 residues. CDR3: CASKSQNYEQYF. The CDR3 nucleotides read TGTGCCAGTAAGTCCCAGAATTACGAGCAGTACTTC.

This clone occurred once. The chain recombines TRBV6-1 with TRBJ2-2; the match to TRBD2 covers 15 bases. CDR3 size: 20 residues. CDR1 is MNHNS and CDR2 is SASEGT in the germline V gene. Trimming cost V 0 bases and J 5 bases; bases outside gene matches: 10. The CDR3 DNA reads as TGTGCCAGCAGTGAAGCGTTACTCGGACTAGCGGGGGGGCAAACCGGGGAGCTGTTTTTT. It translates to CASSEALLGLAGGQTGELFF.